The entry that follows covers one T cell receptor beta chain sequence. Its target is not known. From germline, CDR1 is KGHSY and CDR2 FQNENV. CDR3 length equals 13 residues. The ends were cut back, 3 bases at V and 3 bases at J, with 8 bases in the middle. The entry originates in a study of T-cell memory formation after mild COVID-19. On the study more broadly: Clustering of TCRs was largely donor specific. General study findings and limits: Detection of some responders pre-infection suggested pre-existing cross-reactive memory T cells participated. What remained unconfirmed was the SARS-CoV-2 specificity of second-wave clones peaking on day 37.

Barcoded TCR alpha and TCR beta cDNA libraries with UMIs came from 5'RACE using constant-segment primers. TCRdb passed the 5' RACE reads through MiXCR, listing each CDR3 protein once. The sample has 200,000 to 250,000 distinct CDR3 sequences; 9% to 10% are singletons. The clonotype was recovered from a man aged 18 to 29 who had mild COVID-19 (a few samples of this study predate the infection). Cell type and time point are not known. Sequencing was performed on PBMCs or a T cell subset sorted from them (not recorded which). This rearrangement joins TRBV16 to TRBJ2-5; D possibly corresponds to TRBD1 (6 bases). The CDR3, as DNA: TGTGCCAGCAGCCACCCAGGGGAAGAGACCCAGTACTTC. This sequence encodes CASSHPGEETQYF.